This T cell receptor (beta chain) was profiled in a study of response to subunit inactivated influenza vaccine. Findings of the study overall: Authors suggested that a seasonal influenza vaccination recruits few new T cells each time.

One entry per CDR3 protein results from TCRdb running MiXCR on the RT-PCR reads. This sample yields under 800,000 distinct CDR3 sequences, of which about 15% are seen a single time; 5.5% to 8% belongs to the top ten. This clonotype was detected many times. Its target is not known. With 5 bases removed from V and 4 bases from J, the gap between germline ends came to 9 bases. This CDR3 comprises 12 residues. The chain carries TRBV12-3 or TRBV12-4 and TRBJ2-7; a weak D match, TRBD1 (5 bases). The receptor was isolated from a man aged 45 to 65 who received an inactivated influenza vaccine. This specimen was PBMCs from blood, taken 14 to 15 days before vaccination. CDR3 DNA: TGTGCCAGCAGTGAAAAGGGGTACGAGCAGTACTTC. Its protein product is CASSEKGYEQYF.